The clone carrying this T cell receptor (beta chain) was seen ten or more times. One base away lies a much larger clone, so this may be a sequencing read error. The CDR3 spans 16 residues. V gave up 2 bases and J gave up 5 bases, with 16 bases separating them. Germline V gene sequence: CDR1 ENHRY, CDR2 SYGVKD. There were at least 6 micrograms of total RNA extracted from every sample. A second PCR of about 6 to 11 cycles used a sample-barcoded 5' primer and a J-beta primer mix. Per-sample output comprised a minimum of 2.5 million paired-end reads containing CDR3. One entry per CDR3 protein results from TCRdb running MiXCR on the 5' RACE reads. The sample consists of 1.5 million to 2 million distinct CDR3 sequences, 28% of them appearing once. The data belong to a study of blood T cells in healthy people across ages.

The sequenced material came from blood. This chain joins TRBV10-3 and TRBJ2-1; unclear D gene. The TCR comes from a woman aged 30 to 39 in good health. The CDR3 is CAISEPWAGSNNEQFF. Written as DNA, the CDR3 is TGTGCCATCAGTGAGCCTTGGGCCGGGTCCAACAATGAGCAGTTCTTC.